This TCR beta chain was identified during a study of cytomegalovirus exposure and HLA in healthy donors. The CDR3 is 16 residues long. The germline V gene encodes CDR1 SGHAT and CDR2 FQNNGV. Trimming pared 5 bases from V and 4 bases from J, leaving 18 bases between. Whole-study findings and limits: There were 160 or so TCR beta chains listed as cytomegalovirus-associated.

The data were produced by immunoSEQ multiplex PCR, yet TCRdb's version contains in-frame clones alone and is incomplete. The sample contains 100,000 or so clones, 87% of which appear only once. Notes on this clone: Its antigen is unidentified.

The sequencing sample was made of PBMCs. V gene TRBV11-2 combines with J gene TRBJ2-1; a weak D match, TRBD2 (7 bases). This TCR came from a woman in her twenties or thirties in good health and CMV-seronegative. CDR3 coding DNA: TGTGCCAGCAGCCCGCCCAGGGGAGCGGGGTACAATGAGCAGTTCTTC. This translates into CASSPPRGAGYNEQFF.